This T cell receptor (beta chain) was observed in a study of T cell responses to AZD1222 COVID-19 vaccine. Whole-study results and caveats: Among spike-specific TCRs, nearly half reportedly target unmutated variant regions.

CDR3 length: 15 amino acids. V dropped 0 bases and J dropped 2 bases, with 11 bases sitting between them. CDR1 is MNHEY, CDR2 SVGAGI, per germline. Clones were sequenced by immunoSEQ multiplex PCR, and TCRdb holds only the in-frame ones, with some missing. The sample has about 120,000 clones, 80% to 90% seen once; the top ten hold 3% to 4.5%. This clone has a single count. The antigen remains unidentified. This chain links TRBV6-5 with TRBJ2-7; D is uncertain. The sample was peripheral blood, taken on day 0 of MenACWY control vaccination. This clonotype originated in an adult in good health. The CDR3 DNA reads TGTGCCAGCAGTTACTCGGCGGCTGGGACCTACGAGCAGTACTTC. Its translation: CASSYSAAGTYEQYF.